This TCR beta chain was observed in a study of Ad26.COV2.S vaccination and SARS-CoV-2 variants. TCRdb keeps only in-frame clones here, not all; method: immunoSEQ multiplex PCR. The sample yields some 290,000 clones, approximately 86% seen once. Treatment of the sample: over 15 received Ad26.COV2.S at low or high dose, single or two shots; about 5 received placebo; per-sample allocation not given. The investigators took samples on day 63 after the first vaccine or placebo injection. This vaccine is an Ad26 vector that expresses the Wuhan-strain SARS-CoV-2 spike. Germline trimming cut 4 bases from V and 5 bases from J; bases unmatched to any gene: 14. This CDR3 spans 17 amino acids. Looked up from germline, CDR1 is SEHNR and CDR2 is FQNEAQ (reference sequence).

Source: peripheral blood, taken in a trial of Ad26.COV2.S vaccine versus placebo. The clonotype was recovered from a person aged 18 to 65 who received the Ad26.COV2.S COVID-19 vaccine or a placebo. The rearrangement joins TRBV7-9 to TRBJ1-3; TRBD1 matches 7 bases. The CDR3 DNA reads as TGTGCCAGCAGCTCGTTCCACAGGGGTCCGACGCGAAACACCATATATTTT. It yields the protein CASSSFHRGPTRNTIYF.